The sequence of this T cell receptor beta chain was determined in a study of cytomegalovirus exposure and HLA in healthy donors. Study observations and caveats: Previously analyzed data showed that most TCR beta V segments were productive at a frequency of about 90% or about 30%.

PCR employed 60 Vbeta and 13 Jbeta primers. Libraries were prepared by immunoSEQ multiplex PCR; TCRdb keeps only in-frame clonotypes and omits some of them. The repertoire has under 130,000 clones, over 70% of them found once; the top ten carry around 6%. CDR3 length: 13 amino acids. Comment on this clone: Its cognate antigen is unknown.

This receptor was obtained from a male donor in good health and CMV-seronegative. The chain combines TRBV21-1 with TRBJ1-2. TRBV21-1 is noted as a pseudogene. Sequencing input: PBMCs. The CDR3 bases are TGTGCCAGCAGGGGGGGTGGGGAAAATGGCTACACCTTC. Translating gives CASRGGGENGYTF.